This TCR beta chain was recorded in a study of blood T cell repertoires in COVID-19. Study at large: Sites in the United States, Italy and Spain provided acute and convalescent COVID-19 samples.

The CDR3 contains 13 residues. The germline V and J ends were trimmed by 0 bases and 10 bases, with 7 bases remaining between them. CDR1 is LNHNV, CDR2 YYDKDF, per germline (reference sequence). Assay used: immunoSEQ multiplex PCR; TCRdb lists only in-frame clones, some missing. The sample has 80,000 or so clones; approximately 84% are singletons. The clonotype originates from a man in his 60s with COVID-19, enrolled during active disease. The gene calls are TRBV15 and TRBJ1-6; TRBD1 is a possible D gene (6 bases). The sequencing input was peripheral blood. DNA of the CDR3: TGTGCCACCAGCAGAGACAGGGGCTCACCCCTCCACTTT. This gives the protein CATSRDRGSPLHF. Variable domain in full (rest from reference TRBV15 and TRBJ1-6): DAMVIQNPRYQVTQFGKPVTLSCSQTLNHNVMYWYQQKSSQAPKLLFHYYDKDFNNEADTPDNFQSRRPNTSFCFLDIRSPGLGDTAMYLCATSRDRGSPLHFGNGTRLTVT.